This T cell receptor beta chain is from a study of T cell responses to AZD1222 COVID-19 vaccine. The germline V gene has CDR1 SGHTS and CDR2 YDEGEE. Trimming pared 0 bases from V and 0 bases from J, leaving 7 bases between. CDR3 length equals 15 residues. Generated by immunoSEQ multiplex PCR, the TCRdb table keeps only in-frame clones and is missing some. Of 150,000 to 200,000 clones listed, roughly nine tenths are singletons. The TCR comes from an adult in good health. The V gene is TRBV5-8, the J gene TRBJ1-3; no firm D call. This specimen was peripheral blood, taken on day 0 of AZD1222 vaccination. The CDR3 coding sequence is TGTGCCAGCAGCTTGGGGCCAGGCTCTGGAAACACCATATATTTT. This codes for CASSLGPGSGNTIYF.